The next 29 T cell receptor beta chains were all read from a single sample in a study of read filtering for tumor transcriptome and immune sequencing. This library used 300 to 450 ng RNA and molecular barcoded adaptors spanning alpha/delta and beta/gamma chains. TCRdb recomputed calls from the reads with MiXCR, one row per CDR3 protein. Altogether around 40,000 distinct CDR3 sequences are present, approximately 12% being singletons, with the ten largest covering about 38%. Sequencing input: a population of CD138-negative cells sorted from bone marrow. These TCRs come from a donor at least 40 years old with multiple myeloma.

This clonotype has a count of ten or more. The chain couples TRBV5-5 to TRBJ2-6, with D uncertain. The CDR3 spans 15 residues. CDR1 and CDR2 (germline): SGHKS, YYEKEE (reference sequence). Trimming shortened V by 2 bases and J by 0 bases, and 6 bases separated the two germline ends. The CDR3 DNA reads TGTGCCAGCAGCTTCTTTTCCTCTGGGGCCAACGTCCTGACTTTC. Protein sequence: CASSFFSSGANVLTF.

Ten or more counts support this clonotype. The CDR3 region is CASRQMAGTGELFF. As DNA, the CDR3 is TGCGCCAGCAGGCAGATGGCGGGGACCGGGGAGCTGTTTTTT. The J gene is TRBJ2-2, the V gene TRBV4-1; perhaps TRBD2 as D (6 bases). Germline V gives CDR1 MGHRA, CDR2 YSYEKL. Trimming took 6 bases from V and 5 from J, leaving 13 bases between them. This CDR3 contains 14 residues.

This clonotype has ten or more counts. The genes are TRBV5-1 and TRBJ2-2, with a possible D match to TRBD1 (5 bases). The CDR3 runs to 14 residues. CDR1 and CDR2 from the germline V gene are SGHRS and YFSETQ. Trimming left V 3 bases short and J 7 bases short, with 13 bases between. The CDR3 nucleotides read TGCGCCAGCAGCTCAAGTGGGGCCTACGGGGAGCTGTTTTTT. Its protein product is CASSSSGAYGELFF.

This clonotype was observed at least ten times. This chain links TRBV28 with TRBJ1-4; D remains unclear. Germline lookup yields CDR1 MDHEN and CDR2 SYDVKM. CDR3 length: 11 residues. Trimming removed 3 bases at V and 8 bases at J, with 4 bases between. CDR3 protein: CASSFKEKLFF. The CDR3 DNA is TGTGCCAGCAGTTTTAAGGAAAAACTGTTTTTT.

This clonotype was counted ten times or more. V gene TRBV6-1 combines with J gene TRBJ1-4; TRBD1 is a possible D gene (6 bases). Germline CDR1 reads MNHNS; CDR2 reads SASEGT. There are 18 residues in the CDR3. Trimming removed 8 bases at V and 0 bases at J, with 22 bases between. In nucleotides, the CDR3 is TGTGCCAGCGGAGACCTAGGGAGGACAGTTGCAACTAATGAAAAACTGTTTTTT. Residues: CASGDLGRTVATNEKLFF.

This clonotype was observed at least ten times. The chain links TRBV4-1 to TRBJ2-2; D is undetermined. V lost 4 bases and J lost 5, with 5 bases in between. This CDR3 comprises 12 residues. Germline V gives CDR1 MGHRA, CDR2 YSYEKL. Here the CDR3 reads CASSPGTGELFF. CDR3 nucleotide sequence: TGCGCCAGCAGCCCCGGAACCGGGGAGCTGTTTTTT.

This clonotype was picked up many times. The chain couples TRBV20-1 to TRBJ2-2; D is unresolved. Germline V lookup: CDR1 DFQATT, CDR2 SNEGSKA (reference sequence). V was trimmed by 6 bases and J by 7 bases, leaving 6 bases between them. The CDR3 is 10 residues long. The CDR3 is CSALYGELFF. For the CDR3, the DNA is TGCAGTGCGCTATACGGGGAGCTGTTTTTT.

This clonotype was detected ten times or more. The chain carries TRBV3-1 and TRBJ1-4, with D hard to call. The V end lost 4 bases, the J end lost 0 bases, and 6 bases lay between the germline ends. Germline assignment: CDR1 LGHDT and CDR2 YNNKEL (reference sequence). The CDR3 extends over 14 amino acids. The CDR3 loop is CASSPQATNEKLFF. In DNA, the CDR3 is TGTGCCAGCAGCCCCCAAGCAACTAATGAAAAACTGTTTTTT.

This clonotype was counted a few times. One junction end disagrees with the germline gene, perhaps due to a read error. This chain's CDR3 is CASGQVGRAQETQYF. CDR3 bases: TGCGCCAGCGGCCAAGTTGGCAGGGCGCAAGAGACCCAGTACTTC. The rearrangement uses TRBV4-1 and TRBJ2-5, with D possibly TRBD1 on 5 matching bases. Germline V gene data show CDR1 as MGHRA and CDR2 as YSYEKL. The CDR3 extends over 15 amino acids.

This clonotype appeared many times. The V call is TRBV7-9, the J call TRBJ2-5, with 7 nucleotides matching TRBD2. V lost 3 bases and J lost 2; bases outside the gene matches: 0. The CDR3 runs 13 residues. Germline CDR1 is SEHNR and CDR2 is FQNEAQ (reference sequence). The CDR3 here is CASSLGGQETQYF. The CDR3 bases are TGTGCCAGCAGCTTGGGGGGGCAAGAGACCCAGTACTTC.

With respect to this clonotype: Just one base apart from a much larger clone, this may be a read error. The chain combines TRBV28 with TRBJ2-3; D is undetermined. Trimming stripped 6 bases from V and 2 bases from J, with 18 bases between. Germline assignment: CDR1 MDHEN and CDR2 SYDVKM. This CDR3 contains 16 residues. This CDR3 reads CASSWDSPSYTDTQYF. Written as DNA, the CDR3 is TGTGCCAGCAGCTGGGATTCGCCGTCGTACACAGATACGCAGTATTTT.

The sample holds many counts of this clonotype. CDR3 loop: CASSPRSGDYNEQFF. Here the CDR3 DNA reads TGTGCCAGCAGCCCTCGATCTGGAGACTACAATGAGCAGTTCTTC. The chain combines TRBV11-3 with TRBJ2-1; D call uncertain. The V gene lost 5 bases and the J gene lost 3 bases, with 14 bases spanning the gap. The CDR3 contains 15 residues. Germline values: CDR1 SGHNT, CDR2 YENEEA. Full variable domain (rest looked up from reference TRBV11-3 and TRBJ2-1): EAGVVQSPRYKIIEKKQPVAFWCNPISGHNTLYWYLQNLGQGPELLIRYENEEAVDDSQLPKDRFSAERLKGVDSTLKIQPAELGDSAVYLCASSPRSGDYNEQFFGPGTRLTVL.

CDR3: CASSMTVMNTEAFF. In DNA, the CDR3 is TGTGCCAGTAGTATGACAGTTATGAACACTGAAGCTTTCTTT. The chain combines TRBV19 with TRBJ1-1; possible D gene TRBD1, 5 bases. CDR1 is LNHDA, CDR2 SQIVND, per germline (reference sequence). The ends were cut back, 3 bases at V and 0 bases at J, with 8 bases in the middle. This CDR3 is built from 14 residues.

Remarks on this clonotype: This sequence may be a read error, since a much larger clone differs from it by one base. The chain carries TRBV2 and TRBJ2-2; 11 nucleotides line up with TRBD1. Germline-derived CDR1 and CDR2 are SNHLY and FYNNEI. The CDR3 loop spans 17 amino acids. CDR3 in amino acids: CASSDPRDRGLDGGLFF. The CDR3 nucleotides read TGTGCCAGCAGTGATCCCCGGGACAGGGGGTTAGACGGGGGGCTGTTTTTT. The variable domain in full, with the rest retrieved from reference TRBV2 and TRBJ2-2, is EPEVTQTPSHQVTQMGQEVILRCVPISNHLYFYWYRQILGQKVEFLVSFYNNEISEKSEIFDDQFSVERPDGSNFTLKIRSTKLEDSAMYFCASSDPRDRGLDGGLFFGEGSRLTVL.

At least ten counts were recorded for this clonotype. The CDR3 DNA follows: TGCAGTGCCACCACCTCGGGACAGCCCCAGCATTTT. This sequence encodes CSATTSGQPQHF. This sequence joins TRBV20-1 and TRBJ1-5; unclear D gene. V was shortened by 6 bases and J by 7 bases, with 13 bases between the two germline ends. Germline CDR1 reads DFQATT; CDR2 reads SNEGSKA (reference sequence). CDR3 length: 12 amino acids.

By proportion, this clonotype is medium-sized. The chain has TRBV14 and TRBJ2-1; perhaps TRBD1 as D (5 bases). Trimming shortened V by 4 bases and J by 3 bases, and 16 bases separated the two germline ends. CDR3 length: 16 residues. The germline V gene encodes CDR1 SGHDN and CDR2 FVKESK. CDR3 DNA sequence: TGTGCCAGCAGCCCCCCGGGCGACAGTCTCTACAATGAGCAGTTCTTC. Protein product: CASSPPGDSLYNEQFF.

The genes are TRBV6-5 and TRBJ1-3; D gene ambiguous. The germline V gene has CDR1 MNHEY and CDR2 SVGAGI. The CDR3 spans 15 residues. Trimming shortened V by 0 bases and J by 0 bases, and 6 bases separated the two germline ends. The CDR3, as DNA: TGTGCCAGCAGTTACTCGACCAGCTCTGGAAACACCATATATTTT. As protein: CASSYSTSSGNTIYF.

This clonotype was seen at least ten times. The chain uses TRBV6-6 and TRBJ2-7; 13 nucleotides line up with TRBD2. This CDR3 contains 16 residues. V shed 5 bases and J 2 bases; nucleotides not matched to a gene: 6. Germline CDR1 reads MNHNY; CDR2 reads SVGAGI (reference sequence). CDR3 sequence reads: CASSPRTSGRPYEQYF. The CDR3, as DNA: TGTGCCAGCAGTCCAAGGACTAGCGGGAGACCCTACGAGCAGTACTTC.

This clonotype was recorded many times. V and J are TRBV20-1 and TRBJ1-5, with D hard to call. The CDR3 is 15 residues long. From germline, CDR1 is DFQATT and CDR2 SNEGSKA (reference sequence). Trimming stripped 2 bases from V and 9 bases from J, with 20 bases between. The CDR3 is CSARLRTGAFGPQHF. The CDR3, as DNA: TGCAGTGCTAGACTACGGACGGGAGCGTTTGGGCCCCAGCATTTT.

Note on this clonotype: A far larger clone is just one base off, so this is likely a read error. The chain links TRBV11-3 to TRBJ2-1; D gene unclear. The CDR3 consists of 13 residues. In germline, CDR1 is SGHNT, CDR2 YENEEA. With 4 bases removed from V and 9 bases from J, the gap between germline ends came to 13 bases. This CDR3 is CASSSGLTGEQFF. CDR3 DNA: TGTGCCAGCAGCTCAGGTTTGACGGGTGAGCAGTTCTTC.

This clonotype turned up a few times. V is TRBV5-1 and J is TRBJ2-3, with TRBD1 identical over 8 bases. Looked up from germline, CDR1 is SGHRS and CDR2 is YFSETQ. The CDR3 covers 15 residues. The trim removed 3 bases at V and 2 bases at J, leaving 5 bases unmatched. CDR3 sequence: CASSYTGGFTDTQYF. As DNA, the CDR3 is TGCGCCAGCAGCTACACAGGGGGTTTCACAGATACGCAGTATTTT.

This clonotype has a count of ten or more. The chain has TRBV25-1 and TRBJ2-1; the D gene is possibly TRBD2 (6 bases). Trimming pared 2 bases from V and 5 bases from J, leaving 10 bases between. Germline assignment: CDR1 MGHDK and CDR2 SYGVNS. The CDR3 sequence is 14 residues long. DNA of the CDR3: TGTGCCAGCAGTGAAGGAGGCGGGAACAATGAGCAGTTCTTC. Protein product: CASSEGGGNNEQFF.

This clonotype was recorded only once. This chain joins TRBV6-1 and TRBJ2-1; possibly TRBD1 or TRBD2 for D (5 bases each). This CDR3 contains 15 residues. Germline V CDR1 and CDR2: MNHNS, SASEGT. Trimming stripped 2 bases from V and 4 bases from J, with 12 bases between. Here the CDR3 reads CASSEQGGSYNEQFF. The DNA of the CDR3 is TGTGCCAGCAGTGAACAGGGCGGGTCGTACAATGAGCAGTTCTTC.

This clonotype occurred many times. The chain links TRBV20-1 to TRBJ2-4; D gene ambiguous. V dropped 5 bases and J dropped 1 base, with 21 bases sitting between them. Per the germline V gene, CDR1 is DFQATT and CDR2 is SNEGSKA (reference sequence). The CDR3 is 17 amino acids. CDR3 amino acids: CSAPNPARSRAKNIQYF. The CDR3 region has the DNA TGCAGTGCTCCCAACCCCGCTAGGTCCCGGGCCAAAAACATTCAGTACTTC.

This clonotype was seen many times. This chain uses TRBV7-2 with TRBJ1-5; perhaps TRBD1 as D (6 bases). Trimming took 11 bases from V and 1 from J, leaving 18 bases between them. This CDR3 contains 15 residues. CDR1 and CDR2 from the germline V gene are SGHTA and FQGNSA. The CDR3 reads CAPARGGESNQPQHF. CDR3 coding DNA: TGTGCCCCGGCGAGGGGGGGCGAGAGCAATCAGCCCCAGCATTTT.

As for this clonotype: A much larger clone lies one base from this, so it may be a read error. The genes are TRBV20-1 and TRBJ1-2; weak D call: TRBD1 (5 bases). CDR3 length equals 12 residues. Germline V lookup: CDR1 DFQATT, CDR2 SNEGSKA (reference sequence). V was shortened by 5 bases and J by 4 bases, with 11 bases between the two germline ends. Written as DNA, the CDR3 is TGCAGTGCTCCTAGAGGGACCTATGGCTACACCTTC. Encoded protein: CSAPRGTYGYTF.

This clonotype was counted many times. V usage is TRBV20-1 and J usage is TRBJ2-5; D call uncertain. Germline CDR1 reads DFQATT; CDR2 reads SNEGSKA (reference sequence). V gave up 8 bases and J gave up 0 bases, with 13 bases separating them. The length of the CDR3 is 13 residues. The CDR3 nucleotides read TGCAGTCCTGGCCCCCGAAACCAAGAGACCCAGTACTTC. Amino acids: CSPGPRNQETQYF.

This clonotype appeared many times. The chain has TRBV5-4 and TRBJ1-6; D is perhaps TRBD1 (5 bases). Looked up from germline, CDR1 is SGHNT and CDR2 is YYREEE (reference sequence). Trimming stripped 0 bases from V and 9 bases from J, with 13 bases between. The CDR3 loop spans 15 amino acids. The CDR3, as DNA: TGTGCCAGCAGCTTGGATCAGGGATTCGGTTCACCCCTCCACTTT. This translates into CASSLDQGFGSPLHF.

This clonotype was observed at least ten times. This chain joins TRBV28 and TRBJ2-1; no reliable D call. In germline, CDR1 is MDHEN, CDR2 SYDVKM. Trimming took off 7 bases at V and 0 bases at J, with 13 bases between the two ends. The CDR3 contains 15 residues. The CDR3 spells CASTLLVSSYNEQFF. Here the CDR3 DNA reads TGTGCCAGCACCCTCTTAGTGAGCTCCTACAATGAGCAGTTCTTC.